These T cell receptor beta chains were read from a single sample in a study of technical replicates of blood from several donors. Assay used: immunoSEQ multiplex PCR; TCRdb lists only in-frame clones, some missing. The top ten clones hold about 0.26% of a sample with more than 75,000 clones, around 93% of them seen once. Sequenced: T cells isolated from PBMCs. These receptors were collected from a human donor in good health. The CDR3 runs from the conserved cysteine through the conserved F or W. D genes are given only for firm matches. A row's size may be missing; if present it is once, few, many or a size class.

v_call: TRBV2; j_call: TRBJ2-7; clone_size: .; d_call: .; cdr3_aa: CASSEVASTGEQYF; cdr3_nt: TGTGCCAGCAGTGAAGTGGCTAGCACGGGGGAGCAGTACTTC
v_call: TRBV12-5; j_call: TRBJ2-5; clone_size: .; d_call: TRBD1; cdr3_aa: CASGIRTGAESLGTQYF; cdr3_nt: TGTGCTAGTGGTATCCGGACAGGGGCCGAAAGTCTAGGGACCCAGTACTTC
v_call: TRBV29-1; j_call: TRBJ2-7; clone_size: once; d_call: TRBD1; cdr3_aa: CSVSGQGLGDEQYF; cdr3_nt: TGCAGCGTTTCAGGACAGGGGCTCGGGGACGAGCAGTACTTC
v_call: TRBV11-2; j_call: TRBJ2-3; clone_size: .; d_call: TRBD2; cdr3_aa: CASSLAGGTTDTQYF; cdr3_nt: TGTGCCAGCAGCTTAGCGGGGGGGACTACGGATACGCAGTATTTT
v_call: TRBV19; j_call: TRBJ2-7; clone_size: .; d_call: .; cdr3_aa: CASSPQGGRLSYEQYF; cdr3_nt: TGTGCCAGTAGTCCCCAGGGGGGACGACTCTCCTACGAGCAGTACTTC
v_call: TRBV28; j_call: TRBJ2-1; clone_size: once; d_call: .; cdr3_aa: CASRSSTRDSITDEQFF; cdr3_nt: TGTGCCAGCAGGAGTTCAACACGGGACTCCATCACTGATGAGCAGTTCTTC
v_call: TRBV19; j_call: TRBJ2-2; clone_size: .; d_call: .; cdr3_aa: CASSFYQGNTGELFF; cdr3_nt: TGTGCCAGTAGTTTCTATCAGGGAAACACCGGGGAGCTGTTTTTT
v_call: TRBV7-9; j_call: TRBJ2-5; clone_size: .; d_call: .; cdr3_aa: CASSSNGYSNQETQYF; cdr3_nt: TGTGCCAGCAGCTCCAATGGGTACAGTAACCAAGAGACCCAGTACTTC
v_call: TRBV19; j_call: TRBJ1-5; clone_size: .; d_call: .; cdr3_aa: CASSIDRESGYQPQHF; cdr3_nt: TGTGCCAGTAGTATAGATCGGGAGTCGGGGTATCAGCCCCAGCATTTT
v_call: TRBV19; j_call: TRBJ2-1; clone_size: .; d_call: .; cdr3_aa: CASSRGQSNEQFF; cdr3_nt: TGTGCCAGTAGTAGAGGACAGTCCAATGAGCAGTTCTTC
v_call: TRBV25-1; j_call: TRBJ2-3; clone_size: .; d_call: .; cdr3_aa: CASSPADGTQYF; cdr3_nt: TGTGCCAGCAGTCCCGCAGATGGTACGCAGTATTTT
v_call: TRBV19; j_call: TRBJ1-1; clone_size: .; d_call: .; cdr3_aa: CASSAVGGDTEAFF; cdr3_nt: TGTGCCAGTAGTGCCGTGGGGGGGGACACTGAAGCTTTCTTT
v_call: TRBV6-1; j_call: TRBJ2-7; clone_size: .; d_call: .; cdr3_aa: CASSGRDSYEQYF; cdr3_nt: TGTGCCAGCAGTGGCAGGGATTCCTACGAGCAGTACTTC
v_call: TRBV2; j_call: TRBJ2-1; clone_size: once; d_call: TRBD2; cdr3_aa: CASMAPVREHYQSSYNEQFF; cdr3_nt: TGTGCCAGCATGGCCCCCGTGCGGGAGCATTACCAGAGCTCCTACAATGAGCAGTTCTTC
v_call: TRBV6-5; j_call: TRBJ1-1; clone_size: .; d_call: .; cdr3_aa: CASSYGHTNTEAFF; cdr3_nt: TGTGCCAGCAGTTACGGCCACACGAACACTGAAGCTTTCTTT
v_call: TRBV11-2; j_call: TRBJ1-3; clone_size: .; d_call: .; cdr3_aa: CASSSPGEGNTIYF; cdr3_nt: TGTGCCAGCAGCTCACCCGGGGAAGGAAACACCATATATTTT
v_call: TRBV7-9; j_call: TRBJ2-3; clone_size: .; d_call: TRBD2; cdr3_aa: CASSRLAGEVHTQYF; cdr3_nt: TGTGCCAGCAGCCGACTAGCGGGGGAAGTACATACGCAGTATTTT
v_call: TRBV18; j_call: TRBJ2-7; clone_size: once; d_call: .; cdr3_aa: CASSPPGIYEQYF; cdr3_nt: TGTGCCAGCTCACCACCCGGGATCTACGAGCAGTACTTC
v_call: TRBV27; j_call: TRBJ2-7; clone_size: .; d_call: TRBD1; cdr3_aa: CASRGQGIYEQYF; cdr3_nt: TGTGCCAGCAGGGGACAGGGTATATACGAGCAGTACTTC
v_call: TRBV29-1; j_call: TRBJ2-3; clone_size: .; d_call: TRBD1; cdr3_aa: CSVIYGTGGNADTQYF; cdr3_nt: TGCAGCGTCATATATGGGACAGGGGGGAATGCAGATACGCAGTATTTT
v_call: TRBV25-1; j_call: TRBJ1-1; clone_size: .; d_call: .; cdr3_aa: CASSYSGGSAEAFF; cdr3_nt: TGTGCCAGCAGTTATTCCGGAGGATCTGCTGAAGCTTTCTTT
v_call: TRBV6-1; j_call: TRBJ1-1; clone_size: .; d_call: .; cdr3_aa: CASSEPWEGVDTEAFF; cdr3_nt: TGTGCCAGCAGTGAACCATGGGAGGGGGTCGACACTGAAGCTTTCTTT
v_call: TRBV6-5; j_call: TRBJ1-2; clone_size: .; d_call: .; cdr3_aa: CASSYSGVSGYTF; cdr3_nt: TGTGCCAGCAGTTACTCAGGGGTATCTGGCTACACCTTC
v_call: TRBV11-2; j_call: TRBJ2-1; clone_size: .; d_call: TRBD2; cdr3_aa: CASSLGPASGRVNEQFF; cdr3_nt: TGTGCCAGCAGCTTAGGTCCGGCTAGCGGGAGAGTCAATGAGCAGTTCTTC
v_call: TRBV5-1; j_call: TRBJ1-1; clone_size: .; d_call: .; cdr3_aa: CASSRDTEAFF; cdr3_nt: TGCGCCAGCAGCCGGGACACTGAAGCTTTCTTT
v_call: TRBV2; j_call: TRBJ2-5; clone_size: .; d_call: .; cdr3_aa: CASSVTPVETQYF; cdr3_nt: TGTGCCAGCAGCGTGACTCCCGTGGAGACCCAGTACTTC
v_call: TRBV5-4; j_call: TRBJ2-2; clone_size: .; d_call: .; cdr3_aa: CASSWATGVNTGELFF; cdr3_nt: TGTGCCAGCAGCTGGGCGACAGGTGTAAACACCGGGGAGCTGTTTTTT
v_call: TRBV11-2; j_call: TRBJ2-7; clone_size: .; d_call: .; cdr3_aa: CASSLDQIVRGDYEQYF; cdr3_nt: TGTGCCAGCAGCTTAGATCAGATAGTTCGCGGGGACTACGAGCAGTACTTC
v_call: TRBV6-5; j_call: TRBJ1-5; clone_size: .; d_call: .; cdr3_aa: CASSYSGSNQPQHF; cdr3_nt: TGTGCCAGCAGTTACTCGGGCAGCAATCAGCCCCAGCATTTT
v_call: TRBV28; j_call: TRBJ1-2; clone_size: .; d_call: TRBD1; cdr3_aa: CASSSGTGVYGYTF; cdr3_nt: TGTGCCAGCAGTTCCGGGACAGGGGTTTATGGCTACACCTTC
v_call: TRBV6-5; j_call: TRBJ1-4; clone_size: .; d_call: .; cdr3_aa: CASSRGPGELRKLFF; cdr3_nt: TGTGCCAGCAGTCGGGGCCCAGGGGAACTCCGCAAACTGTTTTTT
v_call: TRBV19; j_call: TRBJ2-1; clone_size: .; d_call: .; cdr3_aa: CASTAGRDSYNEQFF; cdr3_nt: TGTGCCAGTACGGCGGGCAGAGACTCCTACAATGAGCAGTTCTTC
v_call: TRBV7-3; j_call: TRBJ2-1; clone_size: .; d_call: .; cdr3_aa: CASSFTSYNEQFF; cdr3_nt: TGTGCCAGCAGCTTCACTAGCTACAATGAGCAGTTCTTC
v_call: TRBV28; j_call: TRBJ2-1; clone_size: few; d_call: .; cdr3_aa: CASSGLLNEQFF; cdr3_nt: TGTGCCAGTTCAGGGCTCCTCAATGAGCAGTTCTTC
v_call: TRBV14; j_call: TRBJ1-4; clone_size: .; d_call: .; cdr3_aa: CASSQDYITNEKLFF; cdr3_nt: TGTGCCAGCAGCCAAGATTACATAACTAATGAAAAACTGTTTTTT
v_call: TRBV29-1; j_call: TRBJ1-3; clone_size: few; d_call: TRBD1; cdr3_aa: CSVVWDSSGNTIYF; cdr3_nt: TGCAGCGTTGTATGGGACAGCTCTGGAAACACCATATATTTT
v_call: TRBV7-9; j_call: TRBJ1-1; clone_size: .; d_call: .; cdr3_aa: CASSWGGVTTEAFF; cdr3_nt: TGTGCCAGCAGCTGGGGGGGGGTTACCACTGAAGCTTTCTTT
v_call: TRBV11-2; j_call: TRBJ1-2; clone_size: few; d_call: TRBD1; cdr3_aa: CASSPLRTGSAYGYTF; cdr3_nt: TGTGCCAGCAGCCCCCTCAGGACAGGGAGCGCCTATGGCTACACCTTC
v_call: TRBV10-1; j_call: TRBJ2-2; clone_size: .; d_call: .; cdr3_aa: CASSEKMRPGNTGELFF; cdr3_nt: TGCGCCAGCAGTGAGAAAATGCGTCCGGGGAACACCGGGGAGCTGTTTTTT
v_call: TRBV7-7; j_call: TRBJ2-1; clone_size: .; d_call: TRBD2; cdr3_aa: CASSLEASGNNEQFF; cdr3_nt: TGTGCCAGCAGCTTAGAAGCTAGCGGAAACAATGAGCAGTTCTTC
v_call: TRBV25-1; j_call: TRBJ1-5; clone_size: few; d_call: TRBD1; cdr3_aa: CASSDTGGQPQHF; cdr3_nt: TGTGCCAGCAGTGACACAGGGGGCCAGCCCCAGCATTTT